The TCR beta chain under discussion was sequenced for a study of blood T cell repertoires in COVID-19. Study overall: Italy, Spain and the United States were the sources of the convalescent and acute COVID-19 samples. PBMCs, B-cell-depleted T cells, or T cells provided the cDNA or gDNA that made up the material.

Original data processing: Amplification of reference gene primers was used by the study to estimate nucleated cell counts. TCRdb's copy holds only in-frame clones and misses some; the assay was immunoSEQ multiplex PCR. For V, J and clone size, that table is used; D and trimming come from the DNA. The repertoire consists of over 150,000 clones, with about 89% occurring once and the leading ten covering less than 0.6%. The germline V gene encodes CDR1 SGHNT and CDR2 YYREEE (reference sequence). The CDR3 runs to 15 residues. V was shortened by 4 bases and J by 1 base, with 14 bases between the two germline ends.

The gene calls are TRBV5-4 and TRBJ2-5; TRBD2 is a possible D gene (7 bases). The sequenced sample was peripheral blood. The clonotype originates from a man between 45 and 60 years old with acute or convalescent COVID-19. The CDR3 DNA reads TGTGCCAGCAGCGGGGGGGCAGGGCCCCAAGAGACCCAGTACTTC. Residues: CASSGGAGPQETQYF.